These 18 T cell receptor beta chains originate from one sample sequenced in a study of T cell repertoires in cytomegalovirus infection. Their antigens are not known. TCRdb analysed the reads with MiXCR anew, one entry per CDR3 protein. The repertoire has over 250,000 distinct CDR3 sequences, less than 25% of them found once; the top ten carry roughly a fifth. The sample here was cultured PBMCs, taken from culture after CMV antigen stimulation. These receptors were collected from a human donor in good health (CMV status not recorded). Some clones in this sample may be carry-over from other donors' samples.

In its sample, this clonotype was seen many times. The chain uses TRBV7-2 and TRBJ2-3; D might be TRBD1 or TRBD2, each matching 5 bases. Trimming shortened V by 9 bases and J by 1 base, and 11 bases separated the two germline ends. Germline V gives CDR1 SGHTA, CDR2 FQGNSA. The CDR3 totals 13 residues. The CDR3 protein is CASGGPGTDTQYF. The CDR3 region has the DNA TGTGCCAGTGGGGGACCTGGCACAGATACGCAGTATTTT.

V and J are TRBV24-1 and TRBJ2-1; the match to TRBD1 covers 9 bases. The CDR3 is made up of 20 amino acids. Trimming at V came to 3 bases and at J to 0 bases, leaving 14 bases not matched to a gene. The germline CDR1 and CDR2 sequences are KGHDR and SFDVKD. CDR3 amino acids: CATSDAPGTGFSSSYNEQFF. The CDR3 DNA reads TGTGCCACCAGTGATGCTCCCGGGACAGGGTTCTCTAGCTCCTACAATGAGCAGTTCTTC.

The rearrangement joins TRBV15 to TRBJ1-1, with 7 bases lining up with TRBD1. V gave up 3 bases and J gave up 5 bases; unmatched junction bases: 6. The CDR3 runs 14 residues. The germline gives CDR1 LNHNV, CDR2 YYDKDF (reference sequence). CDR3 nucleotides: TGTGCCACCAGCAGTGGACAGGTCAGAACTGAAGCTTTCTTT. This sequence encodes CATSSGQVRTEAFF.

The V gene is TRBV4-1, the J gene TRBJ2-7; D is undetermined. Trimming cost V 2 bases and J 2 bases, with 13 bases left between them. The germline V gene encodes CDR1 MGHRA and CDR2 YSYEKL. This CDR3 is 15 amino acids long. The CDR3 region is CASSQSQSLTYEQYF. The CDR3 coding sequence is TGCGCCAGCAGCCAATCTCAGTCGTTAACCTACGAGCAGTACTTC.

A note on this clonotype: An end of the junction does not agree with germline; a read error may underlie this. The chain employs TRBV6-5 and TRBJ1-3, with unresolved D. This CDR3 is built from 16 residues. Germline CDR1 reads MNHEY; CDR2 reads SVGAGI. DNA for the CDR3: TGTGCCAGCGGTTACTCGAAAGACACTCAGGGAAACACCATATATTTT. This codes for CASGYSKDTQGNTIYF.

This clonotype was detected only once. The V gene is TRBV5-4, the J gene TRBJ2-3; TRBD2 matches at 11 bases. This CDR3 contains 18 residues. J was trimmed by 5 bases and V by 3 bases; bases with no gene match: 14. Germline V gene lookup returns CDR1 SGHNT and CDR2 YYREEE (reference sequence). This CDR3 is CASSSGTSGSNRIDTQYF. DNA for the CDR3: TGTGCCAGCAGCTCGGGGACTAGCGGTTCCAACAGAATAGATACGCAGTATTTT. The full variable domain, rest sourced from reference TRBV5-4 and TRBJ2-3, is ETGVTQSPTHLIKTRGQQVTLRCSSQSGHNTVSWYQQALGQGPQFIFQYYREEENGRGNFPPRFSGLQFPNYSSELNVNALELDDSALYLCASSSGTSGSNRIDTQYFGPGTRLTVL.

The rearrangement links TRBV4-3 to TRBJ1-3; perhaps TRBD1 as D (6 bases). V shed 0 bases and J shed 2 bases, with 8 bases lying between them. The CDR3 totals 15 residues. Germline V CDR1 and CDR2: LGHNA, YSLEER. The CDR3 DNA follows: TGCGCCAGCAGCCAAGACACAGGGCCTGGAAACACCATATATTTT. Translated: CASSQDTGPGNTIYF.

The V gene is TRBV12-3 or TRBV12-4, the J gene TRBJ1-5; no definite D call. The CDR3 is 13 amino acids. Deletions cut 2 bases from V and 7 bases from J, with 9 bases between. In DNA form, the CDR3 reads TGTGCCAGCAGTTTAAGTCTCGAGCAGCCCCAGCATTTT. Translation: CASSLSLEQPQHF.

This clonotype was observed at least ten times. The rearrangement links TRBV7-6 to TRBJ1-5, with TRBD1 as a possible D gene (5 bases). Between the trimmed V and J ends, which lost 0 bases and 7 bases, there was a span of 13 bases. This CDR3 region has 15 residues. Germline CDR1 reads SGHVS; CDR2 reads FNYEAQ. CDR3 in DNA: TGTGCCAGCAGCTTAGCGCGGGGGGTTGGGCAGCCCCAGCATTTT. Translation: CASSLARGVGQPQHF.

The genes are TRBV24-1 and TRBJ2-5; maybe TRBD2 (6 bases). CDR1 is KGHDR and CDR2 is SFDVKD in the germline V gene. Trimming took 4 bases from V and 4 from J, leaving 21 bases between them. The CDR3 is 17 amino acids. CDR3 DNA: TGTGCCACCAGTGAGGGAGGTGTCAGTTCTTTGGGAGAGACCCAGTACTTC. Translating gives CATSEGGVSSLGETQYF.

This clonotype occurred many times. The rearrangement uses TRBV7-3 and TRBJ1-5; weak D call: TRBD1 (5 bases). The CDR3 loop spans 15 amino acids. The V gene lost 0 bases and the J gene lost 8 bases, with 14 bases spanning the gap. Germline V gives CDR1 SGHTA, CDR2 FQGTGA. The CDR3 reads CASSLTGGGWEPQHF. CDR3 coding DNA: TGTGCCAGCAGCTTAACGGGCGGGGGATGGGAGCCCCAGCATTTT.

This rearrangement joins TRBV7-2 to TRBJ2-6, with D unresolved. The germline CDR1 and CDR2 sequences are SGHTA and FQGNSA. The CDR3 runs 17 residues. Trimming took 1 base from V and 0 from J, leaving 10 bases between them. CDR3 DNA sequence: TGTGCCAGCAGCTTAGTGCAGTTTGGCTCTGGGGCCAACGTCCTGACTTTC. Protein sequence: CASSLVQFGSGANVLTF.

This clonotype was detected ten times or more. This chain links TRBV7-8 with TRBJ1-1; 11 nucleotides align to TRBD1. The CDR3 has 15 amino acids. V lost 5 bases to trimming and J lost 6 bases; unmatched junction nucleotides: 8. CDR1 SGHVS and CDR2 FQNEAQ come from the germline V gene. The CDR3 bases are TGTGCCAGCAGCACCATCGGACAGGGGGCCTCTGAAGCTTTCTTT. Translation: CASSTIGQGASEAFF. The variable domain in full, completed from reference TRBV7-8 and TRBJ1-1, reads GAGVSQSPRYKVAKRGQDVALRCDPISGHVSLFWYQQALGQGPEFLTYFQNEAQLDKSGLPSDRFFAERPEGSVSTLKIQRTQQEDSAVYLCASSTIGQGASEAFFGQGTRLTVV.

The V gene is TRBV7-8, the J gene TRBJ1-5; TRBD1 matches 7 bases. Per the germline V gene, CDR1 is SGHVS and CDR2 is FQNEAQ. J was trimmed by 6 bases and V by 3 bases; bases with no gene match: 8. The CDR3 is made up of 15 amino acids. CDR3 DNA: TGTGCCAGCAGCTTGGCCAGGGGGTATCTTCAGCCCCAGCATTTT. This encodes CASSLARGYLQPQHF. Using reference TRBV7-8 and TRBJ1-5 for the parts outside the CDR3, the full variable domain is GAGVSQSPRYKVAKRGQDVALRCDPISGHVSLFWYQQALGQGPEFLTYFQNEAQLDKSGLPSDRFFAERPEGSVSTLKIQRTQQEDSAVYLCASSLARGYLQPQHFGDGTRLSIL.

This clonotype appeared a single time. The J gene is TRBJ2-7, the V gene TRBV12-3 or TRBV12-4; 12 bases map to TRBD2. The CDR3 consists of 16 residues. The V gene end was trimmed by 2 bases and the J gene end by 6 bases; junction bases not matched to a gene: 8. CDR3 nucleotide sequence: TGTGCCAGCAGTTTAATGACTAGCGGGAGAATCGGCGAGCAGTACGTC. Protein product: CASSLMTSGRIGEQYV.

The genes are TRBV12-3 or TRBV12-4 and TRBJ2-2; D is tentatively TRBD1 or TRBD2 (5 bases each). V lost 5 bases, J lost 6 bases, and 10 bases lay in between. The CDR3 is 13 residues long. The CDR3 loop is CASSPGPSGELFF. Written as DNA, the CDR3 is TGTGCCAGCAGTCCGGGGCCTTCCGGGGAGCTGTTTTTT.

The genes are TRBV12-5 and TRBJ2-2; possibly TRBD1 for D (8 bases). The CDR3 extends over 15 amino acids. CDR1 and CDR2 from the germline V gene are LGHNT and FRNRAP. V shed 1 base and J shed 6 bases, with 12 bases lying between them. The DNA of the CDR3 is TGTGCTAGTGGTTTGGCAACAGGGGGGGCCGGGGAGCTGTTTTTT. Translating it yields CASGLATGGAGELFF.

V usage is TRBV27 and J usage is TRBJ1-2; 9 bases fit TRBD1. This CDR3 is built from 14 residues. Germline loops: CDR1 MNHEY, CDR2 SMNVEV (reference sequence). Unmatched junction bases numbered 7, after V lost 6 bases and J lost 5 bases. The CDR3, as DNA: TGTGCCAGCAGGTGGGGACAGGGAAGTTATGGCTACACCTTC. Protein product: CASRWGQGSYGYTF.